A single sample gave rise to the 27 T cell receptor beta chains below, sequenced in a study of immune heterogeneity within non-small cell lung tumors. TCRs were amplified from approximately 0.65 ug gDNA of bulk tumor per sample. Doctors removed several biopsies from each primary tumor during surgery, keeping them far apart. Curative surgery was undertaken by patients, who had untreated, newly diagnosed non-small cell lung cancer. Using 32 V and 13 J primers, multiplex PCR amplified TCR beta CDR3. TCRdb re-derived calls from the multiplex PCR reads in MiXCR, one entry per CDR3 protein. The table has 6,000 to 6,500 distinct CDR3 sequences, about 20% seen once. Input material: lung tumor tissue. The source of these receptors is a female donor with non-small cell lung cancer.

The V and J genes are TRBV19 and TRBJ1-2, with a tentative D call TRBD1 (6 bases). The CDR3 is made up of 14 amino acids. V lost 5 bases and J lost 0, with 10 bases in between. Germline loops: CDR1 LNHDA, CDR2 SQIVND (reference sequence). The CDR3 region is CASSPGTSNYGYTF. CDR3 coding DNA: TGTGCCAGTAGTCCCGGGACATCTAACTATGGCTACACCTTC. The full variable domain, with the rest looked up from reference TRBV19 and TRBJ1-2, is DGGITQSPKYLFRKEGQNVTLSCEQNLNHDAMYWYRQDPGQGLRLIYYSQIVNDFQKGDIAEGYSVSREKKESFPLTVTSAQKNPTAFYLCASSPGTSNYGYTFGSGTRLTVV.

This clonotype is deemed medium-sized. This chain joins TRBV18 and TRBJ2-2, with D perhaps TRBD2 (5 bases). The V and J ends lost 2 bases and 4 bases respectively, with 14 bases between them. In germline, CDR1 is KGHSH, CDR2 LQKENI. The length of the CDR3 is 16 residues. The CDR3 sequence is CASSPANTRSTGELFF. As DNA, the CDR3 is TGTGCCAGCTCACCAGCAAACACTAGATCCACCGGGGAGCTGTTTTTT.

The rearrangement joins TRBV5-1 to TRBJ1-2, with 11 bases that match TRBD1. The CDR3 consists of 16 residues. CDR1 SGHRS and CDR2 YFSETQ come from the germline V gene. V lost 4 bases to trimming and J lost 4 bases; unmatched junction nucleotides: 9. For the CDR3, the DNA is TGCGCCAGCAGCGACGAAGGACAGGGGGCGGGCTATGGCTACACCTTC. This encodes CASSDEGQGAGYGYTF.

By sample fraction, this clonotype is medium-sized. The chain recombines TRBV24-1 with TRBJ2-7, with D possibly TRBD2 on 6 matching bases. V shed 5 bases and J shed 10 bases, with 17 bases lying between them. From germline, CDR1 is KGHDR and CDR2 SFDVKD. The CDR3 is 13 amino acids. The CDR3 reads CATSVGSLGGQYF. DNA for the CDR3: TGTGCCACCAGTGTAGGCTCCCTCGGGGGACAGTACTTC.

This clonotype is deemed medium-sized (0.01 to 0.1%). The V gene is TRBV5-1, the J gene TRBJ1-1; D is unresolved. Trimming shortened V by 0 bases and J by 6 bases, and 9 bases separated the two germline ends. In germline, CDR1 is SGHRS, CDR2 YFSETQ. CDR3 length: 13 amino acids. CDR3 in amino acids: CASSLGSGPEAFF. CDR3 in DNA: TGCGCCAGCAGCTTGGGTTCCGGGCCTGAAGCTTTCTTT.

This clonotype is medium-sized by share. The chain employs TRBV28 and TRBJ1-1, with D unresolved. V lost 1 base and J 6 bases, leaving 12 bases between the germline ends. Germline loops: CDR1 MDHEN, CDR2 SYDVKM. The CDR3 contains 14 residues. The CDR3 spells CASSLLRGSAEAFF. CDR3 DNA sequence: TGTGCCAGCAGTTTATTACGGGGAAGCGCTGAAGCTTTCTTT.

Regarding this clonotype: Its ends do not fully match the called genes, so a read error is possible. The chain is built from TRBV28 and TRBJ2-4, with 10 bases aligning to TRBD2. The CDR3 sequence is 14 residues long. Germline assignment: CDR1 MDHEN and CDR2 SYDVKM. The CDR3 coding sequence is TGTGCCAGCATTTTAGCTAGCGGGAGAGTCATTCAGTACTTC. Translating gives CASILASGRVIQYF. The variable domain in full, with the rest retrieved from reference TRBV28 and TRBJ2-4, is DVKVTQSSRYLVKRTGEKVFLECVQDMDHENMFWYRQDPGLGLRLIYFSYDVKMKEKGDIPEGYSVSREKKERFSLILESASTNQTSMYLCASILASGRVIQYFGAGTRLSVL.

In its sample, this clonotype was seen a few times. The chain recombines TRBV12-3 or TRBV12-4 with TRBJ1-1, with D uncertain. V lost 3 bases, J lost 1 base, and 3 bases lay in between. The CDR3 totals 12 residues. Here the CDR3 DNA reads TGTGCCAGCAGTTTGGGGAACACTGAAGCTTTCTTT. It translates to CASSLGNTEAFF.

Points on this clonotype: This could be a read error, since a much larger clone is one nucleotide away. The CDR3 here is CASIIRDGGVQFF. The DNA for the CDR3 is TGCGCCAGCATCATCCGAGACGGAGGGGTGCAGTTCTTC. V gene TRBV5-1 combines with J gene TRBJ2-1, with D possibly TRBD2 on 6 matching bases. V was cut by 6 bases and J by 12 bases, with 19 bases left in between. Germline loops: CDR1 SGHRS, CDR2 YFSETQ. This CDR3 contains 13 residues.

This clonotype turned up a few times. V gene TRBV18 combines with J gene TRBJ2-1, with D possibly being TRBD1 (6 bases). The V and J ends lost 0 bases and 5 bases respectively, with 11 bases between them. The germline gives CDR1 KGHSH, CDR2 LQKENI. This CDR3 comprises 15 residues. In DNA form, the CDR3 reads TGTGCCAGCTCACCACCTGGACAGCGAAACAATGAGCAGTTCTTC. Translated, it gives CASSPPGQRNNEQFF.

The chain uses TRBV7-9 and TRBJ2-1, with 10 nucleotides matching TRBD2. Germline CDR1 SEHNR, CDR2 FQNEAQ (reference sequence). This CDR3 comprises 12 residues. V lost 7 bases to trimming and J lost 14 bases; unmatched junction nucleotides: 8. CDR3 DNA sequence: TGTGCCAGCACCCACCCCAGCGGGAGGGAGTTCTTC. It codes for CASTHPSGREFF.

This clonotype rates as medium-sized (0.01 to 0.1%). The gene calls are TRBV12-3 or TRBV12-4 and TRBJ2-3; 8 bases are shared with TRBD2. Trimming cost V 6 bases and J 9 bases; bases outside gene matches: 5. The CDR3 is 12 amino acids. As DNA, the CDR3 is TGTGCCAGCAGAAAACTAGCGGAGACGCAGTATTTT. Protein product: CASRKLAETQYF.

This clonotype is labeled medium-sized. The chain employs TRBV28 and TRBJ1-5, with D possibly matching TRBD1 (5 bases). V shed 3 bases and J shed 9 bases, with 15 bases lying between them. Germline V lookup: CDR1 MDHEN, CDR2 SYDVKM. There are 14 residues in the CDR3. CDR3 coding DNA: TGTGCCAGCAGTTTTGGGGGGAGGGGCAGGCCCCAGCATTTT. The encoded protein is CASSFGGRGRPQHF.

By frequency in the sample, this clonotype is medium-sized. The chain carries TRBV5-1 and TRBJ2-7, with TRBD1 matching over 9 bases. From germline, CDR1 is SGHRS and CDR2 YFSETQ. V gave up 0 bases and J gave up 3 bases; unmatched junction bases: 4. The CDR3 loop spans 15 amino acids. The CDR3 loop is CASSLAGTGLYEQYF. The CDR3 nucleotides read TGCGCCAGCAGCTTGGCCGGGACAGGGCTCTACGAGCAGTACTTC.

The V and J genes are TRBV6-6 and TRBJ2-1; 8 bases agree with TRBD1. The V and J ends lost 2 bases and 7 bases, in that order; junction bases with no gene match: 1. This CDR3 is 13 amino acids long. Germline V CDR1 and CDR2: MNHNY, SVGAGI (reference sequence). The CDR3 nucleotides read TGTGCCAGCAGTTACCAGGGGGCGAATGAGCAGTTCTTC. Translating it yields CASSYQGANEQFF.

This clonotype qualifies as medium-sized (0.01 to 0.1%). The chain has TRBV28 and TRBJ2-2; a possible D gene is TRBD2 (5 bases). The CDR3 runs 14 residues. From germline, CDR1 is MDHEN and CDR2 SYDVKM. With 9 bases removed from V and 1 base from J, the gap between germline ends came to 12 bases. CDR3 residues: CASKERRNTGELFF. Written as DNA, the CDR3 is TGTGCCAGTAAGGAGCGGAGGAACACCGGGGAGCTGTTTTTT.

For this clonotype: A much larger clone lies a single base off, so this may be a read error. The chain links TRBV6-2 or TRBV6-3 to TRBJ1-2; no firm D call. Germline CDR1 is MNHEY and CDR2 is SVGEGT. This CDR3 region has 13 residues. The CDR3 sequence: CTSSSPMGYGYTF. The DNA of the CDR3 is TGTACCAGCAGTTCTCCGATGGGGTATGGCTACACCTTC.

This clonotype turned up a few times. This chain links TRBV6-4 with TRBJ2-3, with TRBD2 matching 11 bases. The germline CDR1 and CDR2 sequences are MRHNA and SNTAGT. The CDR3 loop spans 15 amino acids. V trimming: 0 bases; J trimming: 6 bases; junction bases outside the gene matches: 2. CDR3 loop: CASSDSSGRADTQYF. CDR3 coding DNA: TGTGCCAGCAGTGACTCTAGCGGGAGGGCCGATACGCAGTATTTT.

This clonotype has only a few counts. This rearrangement joins TRBV20-1 to TRBJ2-4, with D perhaps matching TRBD1 (6 bases). The CDR3 is made up of 14 amino acids. The germline V gene has CDR1 DFQATT and CDR2 SNEGSKA (reference sequence). Trimming pared 1 base from V and 1 base from J, leaving 8 bases between. The CDR3 DNA is TGCAGTGCTAGAGTCCAGGGGGCCAAAAACATTCAGTACTTC. It translates to CSARVQGAKNIQYF.

This clonotype has a handful of counts. This chain joins TRBV9 and TRBJ1-1; a weak D match, TRBD1 (6 bases). There are 16 residues in the CDR3. Trimming pared 3 bases from V and 7 bases from J, leaving 22 bases between. Germline CDR1 reads SGDLS; CDR2 reads YYNGEE. This chain's CDR3 is CASSERGGGFKHEAFF. Written as DNA, the CDR3 is TGTGCCAGCAGCGAGAGGGGAGGGGGTTTTAAACATGAAGCTTTCTTT.

CDR3 in DNA: TGCAGTGCTAGAGATCAAAGCGGGAGTACGTGGACCGGGGAGCTGTTTTTT. As protein: CSARDQSGSTWTGELFF. The chain employs TRBV20-1 and TRBJ2-2; 8 bases fit TRBD2. There are 17 residues in the CDR3. The V segment lost 0 bases and the J segment 5 bases; nucleotides outside the gene matches: 11. Per the germline V gene, CDR1 is DFQATT and CDR2 is SNEGSKA (reference sequence).

This clonotype is judged medium-sized. V gene TRBV18 combines with J gene TRBJ1-4; D remains unclear. Germline loops: CDR1 KGHSH, CDR2 LQKENI. Trimming removed 2 bases at V and 7 bases at J, with 14 bases between. This CDR3 contains 15 residues. In nucleotides, the CDR3 is TGTGCCAGCTCACCATATAACGGCTTAAGTGAAAAACTGTTTTTT. Protein product: CASSPYNGLSEKLFF.

By sample fraction, this clonotype is medium-sized (0.01 to 0.1%). V and J are TRBV6-1 and TRBJ2-1; no clear D. The V and J ends lost 4 bases and 7 bases respectively, with 11 bases between them. This CDR3 spans 13 amino acids. The germline V gene has CDR1 MNHNS and CDR2 SASEGT. The CDR3 loop reads CASSVPFGNEQFF. The CDR3 DNA reads TGTGCCAGCAGTGTACCCTTTGGGAATGAGCAGTTCTTC.

In this sample, this clonotype is medium-sized. The chain is built from TRBV2 and TRBJ1-1, with D uncertain. The V and J ends lost 4 bases and 0 bases respectively, with 6 bases between them. The CDR3 sequence is 13 residues long. Germline CDR1 is SNHLY and CDR2 is FYNNEI. The CDR3 DNA sequence: TGTGCCAGCAGTGGAGGGATGAACACTGAAGCTTTCTTT. Encoded protein: CASSGGMNTEAFF.

This clonotype is termed medium-sized. A junction boundary mismatches the germline segment, possibly from a read error. The CDR3 protein is CASSGPSGLYYVQYF. Here the CDR3 DNA reads TGTGCCAGCAGCGGACCTAGCGGCCTGTATTACGTGCAGTACTTC. The chain carries TRBV7-9 and TRBJ2-7, with 7 bases aligning to TRBD2. From germline, CDR1 is SEHNR and CDR2 FQNEAQ (reference sequence). This CDR3 is 15 amino acids long.

The J gene is TRBJ1-5, the V gene TRBV10-3; D gene unclear. The CDR3 contains 13 residues. Trimming removed 3 bases at V and 3 bases at J, with 6 bases between. Per germline, CDR1 ENHRY and CDR2 SYGVKD. The CDR3 reads CAISEADNQPQHF. DNA for the CDR3: TGTGCCATCAGTGAAGCAGACAATCAGCCCCAGCATTTT.

Regarding this clonotype: This may be a read error: a much more frequent sequence differs by one nucleotide. This chain links TRBV2 with TRBJ2-2; 13 bases line up with TRBD2. With 8 bases clipped from V and 4 bases from J, the junction kept 10 bases outside the gene matches. The CDR3 runs to 17 residues. The germline V gene has CDR1 SNHLY and CDR2 FYNNEI. The CDR3 loop reads CASAPGLAGMSTGELFF. The CDR3 nucleotides read TGTGCCAGCGCGCCGGGACTAGCGGGGATGAGCACCGGGGAGCTGTTTTTT.